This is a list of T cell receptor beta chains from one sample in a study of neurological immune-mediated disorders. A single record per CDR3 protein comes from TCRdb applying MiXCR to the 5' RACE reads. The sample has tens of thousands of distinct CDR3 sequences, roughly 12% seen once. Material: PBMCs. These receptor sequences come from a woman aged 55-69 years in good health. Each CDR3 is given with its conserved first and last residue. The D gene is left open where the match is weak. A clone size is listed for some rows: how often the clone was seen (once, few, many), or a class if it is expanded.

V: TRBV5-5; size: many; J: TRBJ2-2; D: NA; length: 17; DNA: TGTGCCAGCAGCTCCGGAAGAACAGGGTATCGCACCGGGGAGCTGTTTTTT; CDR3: CASSSGRTGYRTGELFF
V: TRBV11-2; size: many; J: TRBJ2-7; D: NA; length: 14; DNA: TGTGCCAGCGGCCCGGTGGGGGGCTCCTACGAGCAGTACTTC; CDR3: CASGPVGGSYEQYF
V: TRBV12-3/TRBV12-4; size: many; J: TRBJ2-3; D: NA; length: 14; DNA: TGTGCCAGCAGTTTTTATCGTCCTTCGAATACGCAGTATTTT; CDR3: CASSFYRPSNTQYF
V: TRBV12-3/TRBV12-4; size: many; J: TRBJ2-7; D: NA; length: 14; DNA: TGTGCCAGCAGTTTGAAGACAGCCCTCTACGAGCAGTACTTC; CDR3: CASSLKTALYEQYF
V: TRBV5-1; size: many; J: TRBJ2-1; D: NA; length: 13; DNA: TGCGCCAGCGCCAGGGGGGAAGTCAATGAGCAGTTCTTC; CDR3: CASARGEVNEQFF
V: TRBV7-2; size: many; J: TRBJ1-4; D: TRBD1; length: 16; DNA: TGTGCCAGCAGCTTAGCGCTGGCCAGGGGACAGGAAAAACTGTTTTTT; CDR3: CASSLALARGQEKLFF
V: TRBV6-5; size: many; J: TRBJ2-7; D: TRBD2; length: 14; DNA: TGTGCCAGCAGACCTCGGGGGGGTAGCCACGAGCAGTACTTC; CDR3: CASRPRGGSHEQYF
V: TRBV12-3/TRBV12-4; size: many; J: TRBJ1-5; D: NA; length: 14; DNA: TGTGCCAGCAGTCCCCCCGGGCTCTATCAGCCCCAGCATTTT; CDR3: CASSPPGLYQPQHF
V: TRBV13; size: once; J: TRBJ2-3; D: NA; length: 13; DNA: TGTGCCAGCAGCCTTAGCCCTACAGATACGCAGTATTTT; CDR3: CASSLSPTDTQYF
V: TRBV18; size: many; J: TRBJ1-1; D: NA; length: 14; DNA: TGTGCCAGCTCACCTGTCACGGGGGGCACTGAAGCTTTCTTT; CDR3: CASSPVTGGTEAFF
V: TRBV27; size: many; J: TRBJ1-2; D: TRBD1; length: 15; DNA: TGTGCCAGCAGTGTAGGTCAGGGGGGGAACTATGGCTACACCTTC; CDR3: CASSVGQGGNYGYTF
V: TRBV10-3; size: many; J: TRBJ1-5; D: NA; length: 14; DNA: TGTGCCATCGGGAGGGAGGGTAGCAATCAGCCCCAGCATTTT; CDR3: CAIGREGSNQPQHF
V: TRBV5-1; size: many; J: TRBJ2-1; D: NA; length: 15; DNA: TGCGCCAGCAGCTCCCGGGCCAGTACCTACAATGAGCAGTTCTTC; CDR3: CASSSRASTYNEQFF
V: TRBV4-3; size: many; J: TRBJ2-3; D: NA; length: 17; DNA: TGCGCCAGCAGCCAAGACTGGTCGGGCTATAGCACAGATACGCAGTATTTT; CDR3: CASSQDWSGYSTDTQYF
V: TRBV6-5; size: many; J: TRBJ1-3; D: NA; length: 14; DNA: TGTGCCAGCAGAAGACAGGTCACGGGAAACACCATATATTTT; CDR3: CASRRQVTGNTIYF
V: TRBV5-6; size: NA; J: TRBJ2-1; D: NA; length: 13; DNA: TGTGCCAGCAGCACAGAGTCCTACAATGAGCAGTTCTTC; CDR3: CASSTESYNEQFF
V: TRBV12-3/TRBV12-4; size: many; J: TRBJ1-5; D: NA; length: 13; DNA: TGTGCCAGCAGTTCAGGGAGCAATCAGCCCCAGCATTTT; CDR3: CASSSGSNQPQHF
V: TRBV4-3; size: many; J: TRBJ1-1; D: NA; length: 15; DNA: TGCGCCAGCAGCCAAGTTCCTACTGACAGTACTGAAGCTTTCTTT; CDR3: CASSQVPTDSTEAFF
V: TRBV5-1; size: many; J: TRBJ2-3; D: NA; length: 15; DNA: TGCGCCAGCAGCTTACAGGGTGGTGGCACAGATACGCAGTATTTT; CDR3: CASSLQGGGTDTQYF
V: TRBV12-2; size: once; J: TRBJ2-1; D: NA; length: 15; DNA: TGTGCAAGTCGCCCCTTGGCTGGGACCTCCAATGAGCAGTTCTTC; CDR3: CASRPLAGTSNEQFF
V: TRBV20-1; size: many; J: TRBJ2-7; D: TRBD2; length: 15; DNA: TGCAGTGCTGCCGCCGGGACTAGCGGGGTCTACGAGCAGTACTTC; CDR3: CSAAAGTSGVYEQYF
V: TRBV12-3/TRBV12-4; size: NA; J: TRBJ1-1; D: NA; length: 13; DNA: TGTGCCAGCAGTCCTGCAGGGGTCACTGAAGCTTTCTTT; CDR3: CASSPAGVTEAFF
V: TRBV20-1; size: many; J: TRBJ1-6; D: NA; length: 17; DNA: TGCAGTGCTAGAGGGTTGCTCGGGAACTCCTATAATTCACCCCTCCACTTT; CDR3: CSARGLLGNSYNSPLHF
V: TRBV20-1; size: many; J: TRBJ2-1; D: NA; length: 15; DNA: TGCAGTGCCAAGTTATTAGGACTACACTACAATGAGCAGTTCTTC; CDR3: CSAKLLGLHYNEQFF
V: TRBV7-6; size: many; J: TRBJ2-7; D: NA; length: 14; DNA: TGTGCCAGCAGCCGCGTTAGGGGGGCAGACGAGCAGTACTTC; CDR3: CASSRVRGADEQYF
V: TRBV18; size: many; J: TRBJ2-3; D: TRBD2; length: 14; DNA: TGTGCCAGCTCCCCTGGACTAGCCCCAGATACGCAGTATTTT; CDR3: CASSPGLAPDTQYF
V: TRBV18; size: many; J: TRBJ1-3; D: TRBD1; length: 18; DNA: TGTGCCAGCTCGCTGACATATCTCAGGGGGGACTCTGGAAACACCATATATTTT; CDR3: CASSLTYLRGDSGNTIYF
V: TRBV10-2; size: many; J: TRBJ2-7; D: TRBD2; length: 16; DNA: TGCGCCAGCAGTGAGTCCGGGGGGGGCCCCTCCTACGAGCAGTACTTC; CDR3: CASSESGGGPSYEQYF
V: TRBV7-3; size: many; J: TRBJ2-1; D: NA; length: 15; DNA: TGTGCCAGCAGCTTTGCCGGGGGTCTCTACAATGAGCAGTTCTTC; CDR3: CASSFAGGLYNEQFF
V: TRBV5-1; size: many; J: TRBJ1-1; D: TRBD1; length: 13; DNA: TGCGCCAGCAGCCCGGGACAGAGCACTGAAGCTTTCTTT; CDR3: CASSPGQSTEAFF
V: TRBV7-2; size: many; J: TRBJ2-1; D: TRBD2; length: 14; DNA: TGTGCCAGCAGCTGGCTAGCGGGATACAATGAGCAGTTCTTC; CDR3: CASSWLAGYNEQFF